These 27 T cell receptor beta chains were sequenced from one sample in a study of identical twins (dated by TCRdb to 2016 to 2017). The protocol used for the library was 5' RACE. TCRdb shows the sequencer as Illumina HiSeq 2000. The public reads were run again by TCRdb, first through fastp at Q25 and then through MiXCR, and only productive beta chains were kept. Every distinct CDR3 protein forms one entry, paired with its most common genes and DNA. The sample profile shows 1.5 million or so distinct CDR3 sequences; roughly a third of them were found once. The ten largest clones add up to over 0.25% of the sample. Sample: cord blood. All receptors derive from a newborn girl in good health.

The chain is built from TRBV9 and TRBJ2-7; D is uncertain. Germline V gene data show CDR1 as SGDLS and CDR2 as YYNGEE. CDR3 length equals 14 residues. V was shortened by 0 bases and J by 7 bases, with 14 bases between the two germline ends. The CDR3 DNA reads TGTGCCAGCAGCGTAGCTACGGCTTACAATGAGCAGTACTTC. As protein: CASSVATAYNEQYF. The full variable domain, with the rest looked up from reference TRBV9 and TRBJ2-7, is DSGVTQTPKHLITATGQRVTLRCSPRSGDLSVYWYQQSLDQGLQFLIQYYNGEERAKGNILERFSAQQFPDLHSELNLSSLELGDSALYFCASSVATAYNEQYFGPGTRLTVT.

This clonotype was recorded a few times. DNA of the CDR3: TGCAGTGCTAGTCGACCGATCCGGGCAGACTATGGCTACACCTTC. Its translation is CSASRPIRADYGYTF. This chain connects TRBV20-1 to TRBJ1-2, with unresolved D. The V gene lost 3 bases and the J gene lost 3 bases, with 17 bases spanning the gap. Germline values: CDR1 DFQATT, CDR2 SNEGSKA (reference sequence). The CDR3 is made up of 15 amino acids.

The chain carries TRBV2 and TRBJ1-4; no clear D. Germline CDR1 and CDR2: SNHLY and FYNNEI. The CDR3 loop spans 13 amino acids. The V and J ends lost 8 bases and 2 bases respectively, with 9 bases between them. In nucleotides, the CDR3 is TGTGCCAGCGGGGTCAGCACTAATGAAAAACTGTTTTTT. Its protein is CASGVSTNEKLFF. Combining the CDR3 with reference TRBV2 and TRBJ1-4 gives the whole variable domain EPEVTQTPSHQVTQMGQEVILRCVPISNHLYFYWYRQILGQKVEFLVSFYNNEISEKSEIFDDQFSVERPDGSNFTLKIRSTKLEDSAMYFCASGVSTNEKLFFGSGTQLSVL.

The chain has TRBV4-1 and TRBJ2-4, with D unclear. The V gene lost 4 bases and the J gene lost 0 bases, with 10 bases spanning the gap. CDR3 length equals 15 residues. Looked up from germline, CDR1 is MGHRA and CDR2 is YSYEKL. The CDR3 nucleotides read TGCGCCAGCAGCCTCCCGGGCAGAGCCAAAAACATTCAGTACTTC. Translated: CASSLPGRAKNIQYF.

This clonotype was detected only a few times. The chain employs TRBV24-1 and TRBJ1-2; no clear D. Germline V lookup: CDR1 KGHDR, CDR2 SFDVKD. The CDR3 is 14 amino acids. V was pared by 4 bases and J by 0 bases, with 8 bases between. The DNA of the CDR3 is TGTGCCACCAGTGAACAGACTACTAACTATGGCTACACCTTC. It encodes CATSEQTTNYGYTF.

V usage is TRBV20-1 and J usage is TRBJ2-4, with 15 bases that match TRBD2. Germline loops: CDR1 DFQATT, CDR2 SNEGSKA (reference sequence). There are 17 residues in the CDR3. J lost 13 bases, V lost 6 bases, and 19 bases had no gene match. This CDR3 is CSAGPGLAGGFGVEQYF. The CDR3 region has the DNA TGCAGTGCGGGTCCGGGACTAGCGGGAGGATTCGGGGTGGAGCAGTACTTC.

This clonotype was found a few times. The chain carries TRBV9 and TRBJ2-3; D call uncertain. CDR1 and CDR2 from the germline V gene are SGDLS and YYNGEE. The CDR3 spans 15 residues. The ends were cut back, 0 bases at V and 2 bases at J, with 10 bases in the middle. CDR3 coding DNA: TGTGCCAGCAGCGTAGAAGGCTTGTCCACAGATACGCAGTATTTT. Translated, it gives CASSVEGLSTDTQYF.

The genes are TRBV10-1 and TRBJ1-1; D is uncertain. V dropped 2 bases and J dropped 0 bases, with 10 bases sitting between them. Per germline, CDR1 WNHNN and CDR2 SYGVQD (reference sequence). The CDR3 sequence is 15 residues long. CDR3 amino acids: CASSEHRTMNTEAFF. CDR3 nucleotide sequence: TGCGCCAGCAGTGAGCATCGGACGATGAACACTGAAGCTTTCTTT.

The chain employs TRBV20-1 and TRBJ1-5; tentative D call: TRBD1 (5 bases). This CDR3 spans 15 amino acids. Germline V gene sequence: CDR1 DFQATT, CDR2 SNEGSKA (reference sequence). Trimming took off 2 bases at V and 3 bases at J, with 14 bases between the two ends. CDR3 sequence: CSARKFRGDNQPQHF. DNA for the CDR3: TGCAGTGCTAGAAAATTTCGGGGGGACAATCAGCCCCAGCATTTT.

This chain links TRBV5-1 with TRBJ1-1, with D maybe TRBD1 (5 bases). Germline lookup yields CDR1 SGHRS and CDR2 YFSETQ. The CDR3 consists of 18 residues. Trimming removed 1 base at V and 5 bases at J, with 24 bases between. In DNA, the CDR3 is TGCGCCAGCAGCTTGTCTACAGGTGGGGCGCGGTTGGAAACTGAAGCTTTCTTT. The encoded protein is CASSLSTGGARLETEAFF.

The V call is TRBV6-2 or TRBV6-3, the J call TRBJ1-2; tentative D call: TRBD1 (6 bases). This CDR3 region has 16 residues. Germline loops: CDR1 MNHEY, CDR2 SVGEGT. The V gene lost 5 bases and the J gene lost 8 bases, with 24 bases spanning the gap. The CDR3 sequence is CASSRDSLPTGSGYTF. In DNA, the CDR3 is TGTGCCAGCAGTCGCGACTCACTACCGACAGGAAGCGGCTACACCTTC.

The V call is TRBV5-1, the J call TRBJ2-7; D perhaps matches TRBD2 (6 bases). V dropped 0 bases and J dropped 0 bases, with 13 bases sitting between them. The CDR3 spans 16 residues. The V gene's germline CDR1 is SGHRS and CDR2 YFSETQ. CDR3 coding DNA: TGCGCCAGCAGCTTGGGGGCACGGGGGAGCTCCTACGAGCAGTACTTC. As protein: CASSLGARGSSYEQYF.

The table lists this clonotype with a few counts. V usage is TRBV5-1 and J usage is TRBJ2-2, with a possible D match to TRBD1 (6 bases). The germline V gene has CDR1 SGHRS and CDR2 YFSETQ. This CDR3 has 14 residues. V was trimmed by 3 bases and J by 8 bases, leaving 14 bases between them. CDR3 coding DNA: TGCGCCAGCAGCTACGAACCTACAGGGGGGGAGCTGTTTTTT. Encoded protein: CASSYEPTGGELFF.

This clonotype has only a few counts. The chain combines TRBV29-1 with TRBJ2-3; 8 bases are shared with TRBD1. The V segment lost 4 bases and the J segment 4 bases; nucleotides outside the gene matches: 4. The CDR3 sequence is 13 residues long. Germline V gene data show CDR1 as SQVTM and CDR2 as ANQGSEA. The CDR3 protein is CSVVAGGADTQYF. DNA for the CDR3: TGCAGCGTTGTGGCAGGGGGCGCAGATACGCAGTATTTT.

About this clonotype: One end of the junction does not line up with germline, which may come from a read error. CDR3 nucleotides: TGTGCCAGCAGTTACGATAATTCACCCCCCCACTTT. It specifies CASSYDNSPPHF. The rearrangement uses TRBV6-6 and TRBJ1-6; D gene uncertain. Germline CDR1 and CDR2: MNHNY and SVGAGI (reference sequence). This CDR3 contains 12 residues.

This clonotype showed up many times. This rearrangement joins TRBV27 to TRBJ2-7; 7 bases are shared with TRBD1. CDR3 size: 13 residues. Germline V CDR1 and CDR2: MNHEY, SMNVEV (reference sequence). V trimming: 8 bases; J trimming: 0 bases; junction bases outside the gene matches: 4. The CDR3 loop is CASGRQGSYEQYF. The CDR3 coding sequence is TGTGCCAGCGGCCGACAGGGCTCCTACGAGCAGTACTTC.

This clonotype was seen at least ten times. The rearrangement uses TRBV5-1 and TRBJ2-3; D is ambiguous. Per the germline V gene, CDR1 is SGHRS and CDR2 is YFSETQ. The CDR3 extends over 14 amino acids. V lost 0 bases, J lost 0 bases, and 5 bases lay in between. The CDR3 sequence is CASSLERSTDTQYF. In nucleotides, the CDR3 is TGCGCCAGCAGCTTGGAAAGGAGCACAGATACGCAGTATTTT. Combining the CDR3 with reference TRBV5-1 and TRBJ2-3 gives the whole variable domain KAGVTQTPRYLIKTRGQQVTLSCSPISGHRSVSWYQQTPGQGLQFLFEYFSETQRNKGNFPGRFSGRQFSNSRSEMNVSTLELGDSALYLCASSLERSTDTQYFGPGTRLTVL.

The table lists this clonotype with a count of one. The gene calls are TRBV20-1 and TRBJ1-2; tentative D call: TRBD1 (5 bases). Trimming removed 6 bases at V and 0 bases at J, with 17 bases between. There are 15 residues in the CDR3. The V gene's germline CDR1 is DFQATT and CDR2 SNEGSKA (reference sequence). CDR3 protein: CSAARRQPANYGYTF. The CDR3, as DNA: TGCAGTGCCGCGAGGCGACAGCCAGCTAACTATGGCTACACCTTC.

This clonotype was seen repeatedly, ten times or more. This chain joins TRBV9 and TRBJ2-1; perhaps TRBD1 as D (5 bases). V was pared by 0 bases and J by 1 base, with 8 bases between. The CDR3 is 15 residues long. Germline CDR1 SGDLS, CDR2 YYNGEE. CDR3 DNA sequence: TGTGCCAGCAGCGTAGGTGGGGCTTCCTACAATGAGCAGTTCTTC. This sequence encodes CASSVGGASYNEQFF.

This clonotype was observed a few times. CDR3 region: CASSQEPGTGVYGYTF. In DNA, the CDR3 is TGCGCCAGCAGCCAAGAGCCCGGGACAGGGGTCTATGGCTACACCTTC. The chain recombines TRBV4-1 with TRBJ1-2; 10 nucleotides match TRBD1. V trimming: 0 bases; J trimming: 4 bases; junction bases outside the gene matches: 5. CDR1 and CDR2 from the germline V gene are MGHRA and YSYEKL. This CDR3 is 16 amino acids long.

J is TRBJ1-1 and V is TRBV2, with D possibly being TRBD1 (6 bases). Trimming took off 5 bases at V and 0 bases at J, with 10 bases between the two ends. Per the germline V gene, CDR1 is SNHLY and CDR2 is FYNNEI. There are 14 residues in the CDR3. CDR3 DNA: TGTGCCAGCAGTTACAGGGCCATGAACACTGAAGCTTTCTTT. This translates into CASSYRAMNTEAFF. Together with reference TRBV2 and TRBJ1-1, the CDR3 gives the full variable domain: EPEVTQTPSHQVTQMGQEVILRCVPISNHLYFYWYRQILGQKVEFLVSFYNNEISEKSEIFDDQFSVERPDGSNFTLKIRSTKLEDSAMYFCASSYRAMNTEAFFGQGTRLTVV.

This clonotype was found a few times. The chain has TRBV27 and TRBJ2-1; TRBD1 matches 7 bases. The CDR3 length is 17 residues. The V segment lost 2 bases and the J segment 1 base; nucleotides outside the gene matches: 8. Germline CDR1 is MNHEY and CDR2 is SMNVEV (reference sequence). The CDR3 sequence: CASSLPGQAGSYNEQFF. CDR3 nucleotides: TGTGCCAGCAGTTTACCCGGACAGGCCGGGTCCTACAATGAGCAGTTCTTC.

The chain employs TRBV13 and TRBJ2-2, with a possible D match to TRBD2 (5 bases). Germline CDR1 reads PRHDT; CDR2 reads FYEKMQ (reference sequence). V lost 2 bases and J 0 bases, leaving 10 bases between the germline ends. The CDR3 sequence is 16 residues long. CDR3 coding DNA: TGTGCCAGCAGCTTAAAGGGCGGGTCGAACACCGGGGAGCTGTTTTTT. It is translated as CASSLKGGSNTGELFF.

The gene calls are TRBV5-1 and TRBJ1-1, with TRBD1 matching over 7 bases. The J segment lost 3 bases and the V segment lost 1 base, leaving 6 bases of the junction unmatched. The CDR3 loop spans 15 amino acids. Germline CDR1 and CDR2: SGHRS and YFSETQ. CDR3 loop: CASSLIRQGDTEAFF. DNA of the CDR3: TGCGCCAGCAGCTTGATCAGGCAGGGGGACACTGAAGCTTTCTTT.

This chain joins TRBV10-3 and TRBJ1-5, with D possibly TRBD1 on 6 matching bases. V was pared by 8 bases and J by 4 bases, with 15 bases between. The CDR3 length is 14 residues. From germline, CDR1 is ENHRY and CDR2 SYGVKD. The chain's CDR3 is CAIGGGQANQPQHF. The CDR3 DNA follows: TGTGCCATCGGGGGGGGGCAGGCAAATCAGCCCCAGCATTTT.

The table lists this clonotype with a few counts. V and J are TRBV25-1 and TRBJ2-1; 8 nucleotides align to TRBD2. In germline, CDR1 is MGHDK, CDR2 SYGVNS. V dropped 5 bases and J dropped 6; count of bases not matched to a gene: 6. The CDR3 extends over 14 amino acids. The CDR3 DNA follows: TGTGCCAGCAGTCGCGGGGGGAAGTTCAATGAGCAGTTCTTC. It translates to CASSRGGKFNEQFF. The full variable domain, rest sourced from reference TRBV25-1 and TRBJ2-1, is EADIYQTPRYLVIGTGKKITLECSQTMGHDKMYWYQQDPGMELHLIHYSYGVNSTEKGDLSSESTVSRIRTEHFPLTLESARPSHTSQYLCASSRGGKFNEQFFGPGTRLTVL.

The gene calls are TRBV5-5 and TRBJ1-5; D is unclear. This CDR3 has 17 residues. Per germline, CDR1 SGHKS and CDR2 YYEKEE (reference sequence). The germline V and J ends were trimmed by 5 bases and 2 bases, with 20 bases remaining between them. The DNA of the CDR3 is TGTGCCAGCAGTCTACCGGGAATAGCTGATGGCAATCAGCCCCAGCATTTT. It is translated as CASSLPGIADGNQPQHF.